This record covers a single T cell receptor beta chain. This record belongs to a study of blood T cells in healthy people across ages. The wider study: Template switching recovered approximately one barcoded beta molecule for every two T cells.

The V gene lost 0 bases and the J gene lost 9 bases, with 12 bases spanning the gap. CDR1 is LNHNV and CDR2 is YYDKDF in the germline V gene (reference sequence). This CDR3 is built from 14 residues. Using a J-beta primer mix together with a sample-barcoded 5' primer, a second PCR was run for 7 to 11 cycles. Each CDR3 protein gets one entry after TCRdb re-called the 5' RACE reads with MiXCR. The table lists under 2 million distinct CDR3 sequences, roughly 32% of them singletons. The sequencing input was blood. This clonotype was obtained from a woman in her twenties or thirties in good health. The V gene is TRBV15, the J gene TRBJ2-4, with D possibly TRBD2 on 5 matching bases. The CDR3 spells CATSRDIGESIQYF. The CDR3 nucleotides are TGTGCCACCAGCAGAGATATCGGGGAAAGCATTCAGTACTTC.